Below, 31 T cell receptor beta chains from the same sample are listed, as sequenced in a study of cytomegalovirus exposure and HLA in healthy donors. Primers included in the PCR were 60 Vbeta and 13 Jbeta primers. The method was immunoSEQ multiplex PCR; TCRdb's version includes in-frame clones alone and lacks a portion of them. The profile shows 120,000 or so clones, around 75% of them singletons. The sample was PBMCs. These receptors were obtained from a woman between 45 and 65 years old in good health and CMV-seropositive.

This clone was seen only a few times. The V call is TRBV5-1, the J call TRBJ2-5, with D unresolved. The CDR3 consists of 15 residues. Trimming left V 1 base short and J 2 bases short, with 12 bases between. Looked up from germline, CDR1 is SGHRS and CDR2 is YFSETQ. The CDR3 here is CASSLFPGGQETQYF. CDR3 DNA: TGCGCCAGCAGCTTGTTCCCGGGTGGGCAAGAGACCCAGTACTTC. Full variable domain (rest looked up from reference TRBV5-1 and TRBJ2-5): KAGVTQTPRYLIKTRGQQVTLSCSPISGHRSVSWYQQTPGQGLQFLFEYFSETQRNKGNFPGRFSGRQFSNSRSEMNVSTLELGDSALYLCASSLFPGGQETQYFGPGTRLLVL.

This chain connects TRBV6-6 to TRBJ2-7; D gene unclear. This CDR3 has 14 residues. Per the germline V gene, CDR1 is MNHNY and CDR2 is SVGAGI (reference sequence). V lost 4 bases and J 6 bases, leaving 16 bases between the germline ends. CDR3 sequence reads: CASSSQILKSEQYF. DNA of the CDR3: TGTGCCAGCAGTTCACAGATTCTCAAATCCGAGCAGTACTTC.

There are a few counts of this clone. The CDR3, as DNA: TGTGCCAGCAGCCAAGATACAGTATCTGGAAACACCATATATTTT. Its protein product is CASSQDTVSGNTIYF. V usage is TRBV4-2 and J usage is TRBJ1-3; D is unclear. Looked up from germline, CDR1 is LGHNA and CDR2 is YNFKEQ. The CDR3 extends over 15 amino acids. Between the trimmed V and J ends, which lost 0 bases and 1 base, there was a span of 7 bases.

This clone appeared a single time. The rearrangement joins TRBV7-3 to TRBJ2-1; TRBD2 agrees at 12 bases. V lost 5 bases and J lost 2; bases outside the gene matches: 4. The CDR3 is 16 residues long. Germline assignment: CDR1 SGHTA and CDR2 FQGTGA. In nucleotides, the CDR3 is TGTGCCAGCAGCGTGGCTAGCGGGGGGGCCTACAATGAGCAGTTCTTC. Its protein is CASSVASGGAYNEQFF.

V usage is TRBV7-2 and J usage is TRBJ2-3; 10 bases are a match to TRBD2. Unmatched junction bases numbered 9, after V lost 1 base and J lost 5 bases. In germline, CDR1 is SGHTA, CDR2 FQGNSA. The CDR3 is 17 amino acids. CDR3 DNA sequence: TGTGCCAGCAGCTTAGGCCTCCTAGCGGGAGTCGGAGATACGCAGTATTTT. Residues: CASSLGLLAGVGDTQYF. The full variable domain, rest sourced from reference TRBV7-2 and TRBJ2-3, is GAGVSQSPSNKVTEKGKDVELRCDPISGHTALYWYRQSLGQGLEFLIYFQGNSAPDKSGLPSDRFSAERTGGSVSTLTIQRTQQEDSAVYLCASSLGLLAGVGDTQYFGPGTRLTVL.

This chain uses TRBV6-6 with TRBJ2-3; 9 nucleotides match TRBD2. The junction had 1 base not matched to a gene; V was cut back by 0 bases and J by 3 bases. This CDR3 spans 15 amino acids. Germline V lookup: CDR1 MNHNY, CDR2 SVGAGI (reference sequence). Here the CDR3 reads CASSYSRGGTDTQYF. The CDR3 DNA reads TGTGCCAGCAGTTACTCGCGGGGGGGTACAGATACGCAGTATTTT.

The chain uses TRBV4-3 and TRBJ2-2; 10 bases line up with TRBD2. The germline V gene has CDR1 LGHNA and CDR2 YSLEER. The CDR3 runs to 16 residues. The ends lost 3 bases at V and 4 bases at J; junction bases unmatched: 5. As DNA, the CDR3 is TGCGCCAGCAGCCACAAGCGGGGGGGAGCCACCGGGGAGCTGTTTTTT. This sequence encodes CASSHKRGGATGELFF.

This clone has a single count. V and J are TRBV7-2 and TRBJ1-5, with a possible D match to TRBD1 (5 bases). Germline CDR1 reads SGHTA; CDR2 reads FQGNSA. The CDR3 consists of 15 residues. V dropped 5 bases and J dropped 3 bases, with 14 bases sitting between them. CDR3 coding DNA: TGTGCCAGCAGCCATAAGGGGCTCGACAATCAGCCCCAGCATTTT. It translates to CASSHKGLDNQPQHF. Full variable domain (missing parts from reference TRBV7-2 and TRBJ1-5): GAGVSQSPSNKVTEKGKDVELRCDPISGHTALYWYRQSLGQGLEFLIYFQGNSAPDKSGLPSDRFSAERTGGSVSTLTIQRTQQEDSAVYLCASSHKGLDNQPQHFGDGTRLSIL.

This sequence joins TRBV4-3 and TRBJ1-2; D unresolved. Germline CDR1 reads LGHNA; CDR2 reads YSLEER. CDR3 length equals 13 residues. Trimming left V 0 bases short and J 4 bases short, with 6 bases between. The CDR3 protein is CASSQDFGYGYTF. In DNA, the CDR3 is TGCGCCAGCAGCCAAGATTTCGGCTATGGCTACACCTTC.

V gene TRBV29-1 combines with J gene TRBJ1-2, with D tentatively TRBD1 (5 bases). Trimming removed 5 bases at V and 7 bases at J, with 17 bases between. The CDR3 spans 13 residues. Germline CDR1 SQVTM, CDR2 ANQGSEA. The DNA for the CDR3 is TGCAGCGTTCTGACCGGGGGTCGTGGTGGCTACACCTTC. Amino acids: CSVLTGGRGGYTF.

The rearrangement uses TRBV4-3 and TRBJ2-7; 7 positions match TRBD1. Germline values: CDR1 LGHNA, CDR2 YSLEER. V lost 3 bases and J lost 2; bases outside the gene matches: 16. The CDR3 has 18 residues. The CDR3 nucleotides read TGCGCCAGCAGCCACGAAATCCCGGGCACAGGGGCTACCTACGAGCAGTACTTC. This encodes CASSHEIPGTGATYEQYF.

The chain carries TRBV27 and TRBJ2-1, with TRBD2 matching over 12 bases. Germline values: CDR1 MNHEY, CDR2 SMNVEV (reference sequence). V lost 3 bases to trimming and J lost 7 bases; unmatched junction nucleotides: 13. The CDR3 extends over 18 amino acids. CDR3 sequence reads: CASSFFPWTSGEGNEQFF. As DNA, the CDR3 is TGTGCCAGCAGTTTTTTCCCCTGGACTAGCGGGGAGGGGAATGAGCAGTTCTTC.

The genes are TRBV25-1 and TRBJ2-7, with TRBD2 identical over 8 bases. Germline V gene sequence: CDR1 MGHDK, CDR2 SYGVNS. V was clipped by 4 bases and J by 0 bases; unmatched bases: 5. This CDR3 comprises 15 residues. The CDR3 DNA reads as TGTGCCAGCAGTGTCCTCGGGGGGGCCTCCTACGAGCAGTACTTC. Protein sequence: CASSVLGGASYEQYF.

This clone was counted a few times. The chain links TRBV7-2 to TRBJ1-5, with D unresolved. V was trimmed by 2 bases and J by 2 bases, leaving 4 bases between them. This CDR3 has 13 amino acids. The germline CDR1 and CDR2 sequences are SGHTA and FQGNSA. CDR3 amino acids: CASSLQGNQPQHF. The CDR3 nucleotides read TGTGCCAGCAGCTTACAGGGCAATCAGCCCCAGCATTTT.

The chain is built from TRBV10-3 and TRBJ2-7; D possibly corresponds to TRBD1 (5 bases). Germline CDR1 reads ENHRY; CDR2 reads SYGVKD. V was pared by 3 bases and J by 7 bases, with 19 bases between. This CDR3 has 15 residues. CDR3 loop: CAISEQVGVGGEQYF. The CDR3 bases are TGTGCCATCAGTGAACAGGTAGGGGTCGGTGGGGAGCAGTACTTC.

The chain employs TRBV2 and TRBJ1-3, with 7 nucleotides matching TRBD1. The junction had 7 bases not matched to a gene; V was cut back by 4 bases and J by 4 bases. The CDR3 covers 15 residues. Germline CDR1 and CDR2: SNHLY and FYNNEI. The CDR3 nucleotides read TGTGCCAGCAGTGCGGCCAGGGGGTTAGGAAACACCATATATTTT. Residues: CASSAARGLGNTIYF.

This clone was observed a single time. This chain connects TRBV18 to TRBJ1-5; 7 nucleotides match TRBD1. The CDR3 is 15 residues long. In germline, CDR1 is KGHSH, CDR2 LQKENI. The junction had 9 bases not matched to a gene; V was cut back by 6 bases and J by 4 bases. The CDR3 DNA is TGTGCCAGCTCCCCCGACAGGGTCATAAATCAGCCCCAGCATTTT. As protein: CASSPDRVINQPQHF.

In its sample, this clone was seen once. The same CDR3 is also encoded by other DNA sequences in this sample. DNA of the CDR3: TGCGCCAGCAGCTTGGCGGGGTCTGGAAACACCATATATTTT. It encodes CASSLAGSGNTIYF. V is TRBV5-1 and J is TRBJ1-3; no clear D. The CDR3 spans 14 residues. Germline lookup yields CDR1 SGHRS and CDR2 YFSETQ. The V end was cut by 0 bases, the J end by 1 base, with 5 bases between.

This rearrangement joins TRBV5-8 to TRBJ2-1; 15 nucleotides line up with TRBD2. The CDR3 sequence is 19 residues long. The junction had 6 bases not matched to a gene; V was cut back by 0 bases and J by 2 bases. Looked up from germline, CDR1 is SGHTS and CDR2 is YDEGEE. The CDR3 DNA follows: TGTGCCAGCAGCTTGGAAGGGACTAGCGGGGGGCCACCCTACAATGAGCAGTTCTTC. It yields the protein CASSLEGTSGGPPYNEQFF. The variable domain in full, completed from reference TRBV5-8 and TRBJ2-1, reads EAGVTQSPTHLIKTRGQQATLRCSPISGHTSVYWYQQALGLGLQFLLWYDEGEERNRGNFPPRFSGRQFPNYSSELNVNALELEDSALYLCASSLEGTSGGPPYNEQFFGPGTRLTVL.

This chain joins TRBV19 and TRBJ2-7; TRBD1 matches at 12 bases. Germline assignment: CDR1 LNHDA and CDR2 SQIVND (reference sequence). The J segment lost 4 bases and the V segment lost 5 bases, leaving 3 bases of the junction unmatched. The CDR3 covers 14 residues. CDR3 sequence: CASSSGQGAYEQYF. The CDR3 bases are TGTGCCAGTAGTTCGGGACAGGGGGCTTACGAGCAGTACTTC.

This clone was observed a handful of times. V gene TRBV28 combines with J gene TRBJ1-3; maybe TRBD1 (5 bases). There are 16 residues in the CDR3. Germline V gene data show CDR1 as MDHEN and CDR2 as SYDVKM. Trimming shortened V by 6 bases and J by 3 bases, and 18 bases separated the two germline ends. The CDR3 is CASRRGLYISGNTIYF. The CDR3 DNA follows: TGTGCCAGCAGGAGGGGACTTTACATCAGTGGAAACACCATATATTTT.

The V call is TRBV4-2, the J call TRBJ2-7, with TRBD1 as a possible D gene (5 bases). Trimming cost V 4 bases and J 4 bases, with 8 bases left between them. The germline gives CDR1 LGHNA, CDR2 YNFKEQ. This CDR3 contains 12 residues. This chain's CDR3 is CASSRTGYEQYF. CDR3 bases: TGTGCCAGCAGCCGAACAGGTTACGAGCAGTACTTC.

The CDR3 DNA sequence: TGTGCCAGCAGCCTGAGTACAGGGGGCAGTGGCTACACCTTC. Translation gives CASSLSTGGSGYTF. The chain links TRBV6-1 to TRBJ1-2, with 9 bases aligning to TRBD1. Germline-derived CDR1 and CDR2 are MNHNS and SASEGT. The CDR3 consists of 14 residues. Trimming removed 6 bases from V and 7 bases from J; junction bases left unmatched: 9.

In this sample, this clone turned up a few times. This chain links TRBV11-2 with TRBJ1-4; 8 nucleotides align to TRBD1. Germline V gene sequence: CDR1 SGHAT, CDR2 FQNNGV. The V segment lost 5 bases and the J segment 6 bases; nucleotides outside the gene matches: 8. CDR3 size: 15 residues. The CDR3 sequence is CASSPRQGWDEKLFF. CDR3 sequence (DNA): TGTGCCAGCAGCCCCAGACAGGGGTGGGATGAAAAACTGTTTTTT.

The V call is TRBV5-5, the J call TRBJ2-1, with 13 bases that match TRBD2. This CDR3 contains 20 residues. Germline CDR1 and CDR2: SGHKS and YYEKEE (reference sequence). V trimming: 4 bases; J trimming: 2 bases; junction bases outside the gene matches: 15. CDR3 in amino acids: CASSIPGLAGSWGPYNEQFF. Here the CDR3 DNA reads TGTGCCAGCAGCATTCCGGGACTAGCGGGGAGTTGGGGACCCTACAATGAGCAGTTCTTC.

The J gene is TRBJ1-2, the V gene TRBV19, with 9 nucleotides matching TRBD1. Unmatched junction bases numbered 4, after V lost 1 base and J lost 4 bases. Germline V gene lookup returns CDR1 LNHDA and CDR2 SQIVND (reference sequence). There are 15 residues in the CDR3. This CDR3 reads CASSIAGQGIYGYTF. CDR3 bases: TGTGCCAGTAGTATAGCGGGACAGGGAATCTATGGCTACACCTTC.

This clone was counted only a few times. The J gene is TRBJ1-5, the V gene TRBV4-1; 7 bases are a match to TRBD1. Trimming cost V 4 bases and J 5 bases; bases outside gene matches: 5. The CDR3 has 14 residues. The V gene's germline CDR1 is MGHRA and CDR2 YSYEKL. The CDR3 is CASSRPQGDQPQHF. CDR3 nucleotide sequence: TGCGCCAGCAGCCGACCTCAGGGGGATCAGCCCCAGCATTTT.

CDR3 protein: CATSRDARAQETQYF. The CDR3 region has the DNA TGTGCCACCAGCAGAGATGCGAGGGCCCAAGAGACCCAGTACTTC. V and J are TRBV15 and TRBJ2-5; possibly TRBD2 for D (5 bases). CDR3 length: 15 residues. CDR1 is LNHNV and CDR2 is YYDKDF in the germline V gene (reference sequence). V was cut by 0 bases and J by 1 base, with 9 bases left in between.

The genes are TRBV7-9 and TRBJ2-2, with D tentatively TRBD1 (7 bases). This CDR3 is 14 amino acids long. Germline loops: CDR1 SEHNR, CDR2 FQNEAQ (reference sequence). The V end lost 4 bases, the J end lost 3 bases, and 9 bases lay between the germline ends. The CDR3 loop reads CASSSRGDTGELFF. The CDR3 nucleotides read TGTGCCAGCAGCTCCAGGGGGGACACCGGGGAGCTGTTTTTT.

The chain carries TRBV30 and TRBJ2-7, with 11 bases identical to TRBD2. Germline V gene data show CDR1 as GTSNPN and CDR2 as SVGIG (reference sequence). CDR3 length equals 15 residues. J lost 5 bases, V lost 0 bases, and 6 bases had no gene match. Written as DNA, the CDR3 is TGTGCCTGGAGTGTAGGGGTACTAGCGGGGGACGAGCAGTACTTC. Residues: CAWSVGVLAGDEQYF.

The CDR3 loop reads CASSLNIAGGGETQYF. The CDR3 nucleotides read TGTGCCAGCAGCCTAAATATAGCGGGGGGGGGAGAGACCCAGTACTTC. The genes are TRBV7-2 and TRBJ2-5, with 11 bases lining up with TRBD2. The CDR3 is 16 amino acids. Germline V gene lookup returns CDR1 SGHTA and CDR2 FQGNSA. Germline trimming cut 5 bases from V and 4 bases from J; bases unmatched to any gene: 9.